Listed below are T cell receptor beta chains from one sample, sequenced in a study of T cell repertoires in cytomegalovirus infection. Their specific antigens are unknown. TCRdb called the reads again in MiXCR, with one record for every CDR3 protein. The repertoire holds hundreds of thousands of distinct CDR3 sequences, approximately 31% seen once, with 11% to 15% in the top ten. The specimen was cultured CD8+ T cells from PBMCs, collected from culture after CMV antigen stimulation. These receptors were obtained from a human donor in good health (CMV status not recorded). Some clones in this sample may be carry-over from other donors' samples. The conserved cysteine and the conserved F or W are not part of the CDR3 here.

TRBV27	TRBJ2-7	ASSQTGTPYEQY
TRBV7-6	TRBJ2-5	ASSFIQSPEETQY
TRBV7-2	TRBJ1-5	ASSFGGVYSNQPQH
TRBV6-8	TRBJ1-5	ASSWPDLYSNQPQH
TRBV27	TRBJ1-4	ASSSDRVGKKLF
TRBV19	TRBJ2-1	ASTPIAGGPDPFYNEQF
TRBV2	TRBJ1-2	ASMDGYT
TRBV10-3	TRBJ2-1	AISPGHSINNEQF
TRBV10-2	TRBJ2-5	ASSDRWGRETQY
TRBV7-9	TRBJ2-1	ASSPQSRYEQF
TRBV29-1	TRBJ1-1	SVDRGTGEAF
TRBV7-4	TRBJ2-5	ASSSRTGPGKETQY
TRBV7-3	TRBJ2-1	ASSLSANPYNEQF
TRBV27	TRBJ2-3	ASSFGQTEDTQY
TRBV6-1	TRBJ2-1	ASKGIYRGFSYNEQF
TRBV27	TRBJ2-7	ASSFSGVEEQY
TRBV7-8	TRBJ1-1	ASSLDTGKSAEAF
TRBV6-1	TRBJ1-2	ASSEFLLLSYGYT
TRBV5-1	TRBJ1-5	ASSSSPTGGGQPQH
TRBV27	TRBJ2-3	ASSLSRGTQY
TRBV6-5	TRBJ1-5	VSSPIDDRSNQPQH
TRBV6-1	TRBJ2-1	ASSEVNGANEQF
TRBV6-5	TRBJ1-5	ASSYGGNQPQH
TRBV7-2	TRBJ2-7	ASSLWDSSYEQY
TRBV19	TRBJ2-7	ASSIGTGGPYEQY
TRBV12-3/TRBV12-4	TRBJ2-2	ASNTGGSNTGELF
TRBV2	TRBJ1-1	ASGGKGPF
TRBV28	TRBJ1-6	ASSSITRSPYNSPLH
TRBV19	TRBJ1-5	ASSRESTADSNQPQH
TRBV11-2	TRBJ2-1	ASSLGQGFHNEQF
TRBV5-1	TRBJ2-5	ASSLTDSKETQY
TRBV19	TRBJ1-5	ASSQGQVLLGDNQPQH
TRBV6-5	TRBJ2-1	ASGVSYNEQF
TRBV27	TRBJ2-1	ASSLRAAGGPRYEQF
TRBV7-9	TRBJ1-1	ASSLSGYEAF
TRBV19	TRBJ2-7	ASSGQLFSYEQY
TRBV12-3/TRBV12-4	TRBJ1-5	ASSLYPGQGASGSQH
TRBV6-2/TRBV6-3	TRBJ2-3	ASSYVGDTQY
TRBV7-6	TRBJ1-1	VSSVGTNTEAF
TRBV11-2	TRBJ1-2	ASSFSGAPNYGYT
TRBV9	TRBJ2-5	ASSVEGTSGETQY
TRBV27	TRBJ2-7	ASSLLSGEQY
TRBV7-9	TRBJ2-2	ASSHPGSLNGELF
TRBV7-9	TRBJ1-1	ASSLQGTGPNTEAF
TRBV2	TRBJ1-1	ASSENGRTPDTEAF
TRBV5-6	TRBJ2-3	ASSPAGTGDTDTQY
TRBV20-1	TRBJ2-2	SATDRVRTGELF
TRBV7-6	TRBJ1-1	ASSRQGKRTEAF
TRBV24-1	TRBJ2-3	TTSDFRGGGASTSTDTQY